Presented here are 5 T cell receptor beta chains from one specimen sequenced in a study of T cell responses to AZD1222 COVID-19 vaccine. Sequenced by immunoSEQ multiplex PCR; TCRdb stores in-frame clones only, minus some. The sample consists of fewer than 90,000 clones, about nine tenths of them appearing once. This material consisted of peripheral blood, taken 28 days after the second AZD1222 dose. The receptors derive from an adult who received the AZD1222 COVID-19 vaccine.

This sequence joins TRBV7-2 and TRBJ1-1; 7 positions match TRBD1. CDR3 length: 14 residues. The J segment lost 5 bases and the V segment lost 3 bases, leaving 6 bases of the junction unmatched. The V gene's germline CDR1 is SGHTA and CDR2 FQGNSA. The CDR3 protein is CASSFTGVVTEAFF. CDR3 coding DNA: TGTGCCAGCAGCTTTACAGGGGTGGTGACTGAAGCTTTCTTT.

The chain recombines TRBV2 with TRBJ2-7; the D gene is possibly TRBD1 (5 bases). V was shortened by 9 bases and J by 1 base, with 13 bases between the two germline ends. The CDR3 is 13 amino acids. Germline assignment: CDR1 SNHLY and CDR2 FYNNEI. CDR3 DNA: TGTGCCAGTATGCCCAGGGTGTCCTACGAGCAGTACTTC. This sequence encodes CASMPRVSYEQYF.

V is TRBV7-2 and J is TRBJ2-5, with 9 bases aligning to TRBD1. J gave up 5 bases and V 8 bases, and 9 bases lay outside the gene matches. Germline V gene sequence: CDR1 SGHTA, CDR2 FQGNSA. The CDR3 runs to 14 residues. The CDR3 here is CASRTGGVGETQYF. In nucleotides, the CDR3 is TGTGCCAGCCGAACAGGGGGCGTGGGGGAGACCCAGTACTTC.

The CDR3 nucleotides read TGCGCCAGCAGCCCAATTCCGCTAGACAGGGCGGGCACTGAAGCTTTCTTT. Translated, it gives CASSPIPLDRAGTEAFF. The chain employs TRBV5-1 and TRBJ1-1; 7 bases line up with TRBD1. The CDR3 spans 17 residues. V dropped 4 bases and J dropped 4; count of bases not matched to a gene: 16. Germline V CDR1 and CDR2: SGHRS, YFSETQ.

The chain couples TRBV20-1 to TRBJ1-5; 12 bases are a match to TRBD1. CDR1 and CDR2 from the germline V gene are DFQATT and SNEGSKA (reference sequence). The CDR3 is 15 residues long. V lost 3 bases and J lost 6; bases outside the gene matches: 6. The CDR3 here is CSASPGTGGVQPQHF. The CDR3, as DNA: TGCAGTGCTAGTCCCGGGACAGGGGGCGTTCAGCCCCAGCATTTT.